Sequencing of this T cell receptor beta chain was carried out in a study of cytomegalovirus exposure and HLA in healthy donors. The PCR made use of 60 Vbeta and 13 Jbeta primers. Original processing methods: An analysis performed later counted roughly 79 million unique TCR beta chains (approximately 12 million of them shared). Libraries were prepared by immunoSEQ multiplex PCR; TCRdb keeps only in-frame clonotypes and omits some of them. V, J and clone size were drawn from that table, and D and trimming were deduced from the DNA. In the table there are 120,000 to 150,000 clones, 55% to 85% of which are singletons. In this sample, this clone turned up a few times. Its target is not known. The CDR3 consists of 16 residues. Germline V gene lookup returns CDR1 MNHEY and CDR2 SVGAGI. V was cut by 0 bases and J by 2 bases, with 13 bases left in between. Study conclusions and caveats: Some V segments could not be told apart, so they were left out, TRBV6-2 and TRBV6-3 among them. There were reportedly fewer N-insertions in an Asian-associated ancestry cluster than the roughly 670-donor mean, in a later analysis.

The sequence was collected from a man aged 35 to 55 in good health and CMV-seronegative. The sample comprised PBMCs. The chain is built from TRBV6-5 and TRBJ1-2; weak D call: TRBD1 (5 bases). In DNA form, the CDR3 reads TGTGCCAGCAGTTACTCAGGGGCAGACAGAAACTATGGCTACACCTTC. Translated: CASSYSGADRNYGYTF.